The source of this T cell receptor (beta chain) is a study of CD8 T cells in ankylosing spondylitis. Findings and caveats of the study: Reports say disease-linked clones showed up significantly more in matched ankylosing spondylitis synovial fluid. A TCR beta motif of about eight highly homologous variants appeared characteristic of ankylosing spondylitis blood.

The CDR3 runs 12 residues. Germline V lookup: CDR1 ENHRY, CDR2 SYGVKD. Deletions cut 3 bases from V and 2 bases from J, with 5 bases between. This clonotype was recorded many times. Its specificity is not known. TCRdb recomputed calls from the 5' RACE reads with MiXCR, one row per CDR3 protein. The sample shows some 220,000 distinct CDR3 sequences, approximately 8% of them seen only once. This chain uses TRBV10-3 with TRBJ2-7; D gene uncertain. The sample was blood, either unsorted or a sorted T cell fraction (not recorded which). The sequence was collected from a female donor with ankylosing spondylitis or in good health (not recorded which). The CDR3 nucleotides are TGTGCCATCAGTGACCAGACCTACGAGCAGTACTTC. Its translation: CAISDQTYEQYF.